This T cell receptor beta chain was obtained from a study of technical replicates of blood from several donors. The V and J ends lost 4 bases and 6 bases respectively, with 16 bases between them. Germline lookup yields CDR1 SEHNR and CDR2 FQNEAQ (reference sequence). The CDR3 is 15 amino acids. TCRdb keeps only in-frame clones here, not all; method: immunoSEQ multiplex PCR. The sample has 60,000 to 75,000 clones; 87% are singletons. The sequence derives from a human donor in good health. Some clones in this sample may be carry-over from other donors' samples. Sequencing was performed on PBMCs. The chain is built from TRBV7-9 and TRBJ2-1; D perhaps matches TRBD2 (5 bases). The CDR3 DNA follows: TGTGCCAGCAGCTCCCCACTAGGGTATCGCAATGAGCAGTTCTTC. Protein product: CASSSPLGYRNEQFF.